The 24 T cell receptor beta chains listed next were all sequenced from one sample in a study of cytomegalovirus exposure and HLA in healthy donors. The PCR used 60 Vbeta and 13 Jbeta primers. The assay was immunoSEQ multiplex PCR, and TCRdb's table has in-frame clones only and misses some. The sample carries hundreds of thousands of clones, approximately 80% recorded once. Sequenced: PBMCs. These receptor sequences come from a boy younger than 10 in good health and CMV-seronegative.

The rearrangement joins TRBV29-1 to TRBJ2-1, with 7 bases matching TRBD1. Germline V gene sequence: CDR1 SQVTM, CDR2 ANQGSEA. V lost 1 base, J lost 2 bases, and 2 bases stayed unmatched. This CDR3 comprises 14 residues. CDR3 DNA sequence: TGCAGCGTTGAAGGGGGACAGACCTACAATGAGCAGTTCTTC. This encodes CSVEGGQTYNEQFF.

The gene calls are TRBV18 and TRBJ2-2; D is perhaps TRBD1 (5 bases). CDR3 length equals 16 residues. Germline CDR1 KGHSH, CDR2 LQKENI. With 3 bases removed from V and 2 bases from J, the gap between germline ends came to 13 bases. CDR3 sequence: CASSPWTLSNTGELFF. In DNA form, the CDR3 reads TGTGCCAGCTCACCCTGGACACTCTCCAACACCGGGGAGCTGTTTTTT.

This chain uses TRBV6-4 with TRBJ2-6; D is unresolved. The germline gives CDR1 MRHNA, CDR2 SNTAGT. Trimming stripped 0 bases from V and 0 bases from J, with 3 bases between. The CDR3 sequence is 15 residues long. The CDR3 coding sequence is TGTGCCAGCAGTGACTCGGCCTCTGGGGCCAACGTCCTGACTTTC. This translates into CASSDSASGANVLTF.

In DNA, the CDR3 is TGTGCCAGCAGCCCTGTGGACACTTGGTCACCCCTCCACTTT. Its translation is CASSPVDTWSPLHF. J is TRBJ1-6 and V is TRBV7-9, with D perhaps TRBD1 (5 bases). The CDR3 totals 14 residues. In germline, CDR1 is SEHNR, CDR2 FQNEAQ (reference sequence). V lost 5 bases to trimming and J lost 10 bases, with 15 bases between them. Full variable domain (outside the CDR3, taken from reference TRBV7-9 and TRBJ1-6): DTGVSQNPRHKITKRGQNVTFRCDPISEHNRLYWYRQTLGQGPEFLTYFQNEAQLEKSRLLSDRFSAERPKGSFSTLEIQRTEQGDSAMYLCASSPVDTWSPLHFGNGTRLTVT.

The chain carries TRBV6-1 and TRBJ2-7, with D maybe TRBD2 (7 bases). With 3 bases removed from V and 3 bases from J, the gap between germline ends came to 18 bases. The CDR3 has 16 amino acids. Germline V gene lookup returns CDR1 MNHNS and CDR2 SASEGT. This CDR3 reads CASSDRWGGPLYEQYF. CDR3 in DNA: TGTGCCAGCAGTGACCGATGGGGGGGCCCCCTCTACGAGCAGTACTTC.

The rearrangement links TRBV9 to TRBJ2-7; the match to TRBD1 covers 9 bases. The CDR3 covers 14 residues. Germline trimming cut 3 bases from V and 5 bases from J; bases unmatched to any gene: 6. CDR1 is SGDLS and CDR2 is YYNGEE in the germline V gene. The chain's CDR3 is CASSGGTGSHEQYF. The CDR3 DNA reads as TGTGCCAGCAGCGGCGGGACAGGGAGCCACGAGCAGTACTTC.

This chain uses TRBV11-2 with TRBJ1-1, with 7 bases fitting TRBD1. V lost 2 bases and J lost 1; bases outside the gene matches: 10. Looked up from germline, CDR1 is SGHAT and CDR2 is FQNNGV. The CDR3 contains 17 residues. CDR3 in DNA: TGTGCCAGCAGCTTATTCAAAACTAGGACAGGGAACACTGAAGCTTTCTTT. Translating it yields CASSLFKTRTGNTEAFF.

The chain combines TRBV19 with TRBJ1-3; TRBD1 might be the D (5 bases). Germline CDR1 reads LNHDA; CDR2 reads SQIVND (reference sequence). The CDR3 runs 15 residues. Trimming took off 6 bases at V and 2 bases at J, with 14 bases between the two ends. The CDR3 DNA reads as TGTGCCAGTAGCACCCCGACAGTAACTGGAAACACCATATATTTT. Translated, it gives CASSTPTVTGNTIYF.

The rearrangement links TRBV29-1 to TRBJ2-5, with TRBD1 matching over 10 bases. Germline assignment: CDR1 SQVTM and CDR2 ANQGSEA. The trim removed 5 bases at V and 4 bases at J, leaving 4 bases unmatched. The CDR3 runs to 13 residues. CDR3 sequence: CSVLTGGGETQYF. DNA for the CDR3: TGCAGCGTTCTGACAGGGGGCGGAGAGACCCAGTACTTC.

The chain couples TRBV5-1 to TRBJ2-2; TRBD1 matches 12 bases. J lost 3 bases, V lost 4 bases, and 13 bases had no gene match. The CDR3 is 19 residues long. Germline loops: CDR1 SGHRS, CDR2 YFSETQ. In DNA, the CDR3 is TGCGCCAGCAGCCCCGAGGGACAGGGGGCGCCGAGGTACACCGGGGAGCTGTTTTTT. This gives the protein CASSPEGQGAPRYTGELFF.

This clone was seen once. The rearrangement joins TRBV28 to TRBJ1-3; TRBD1 might be the D (6 bases). CDR3 size: 16 residues. Germline V gives CDR1 MDHEN, CDR2 SYDVKM. The germline V and J ends were trimmed by 6 bases and 0 bases, with 15 bases remaining between them. The DNA for the CDR3 is TGTGCCAGCAGGCAGCTCGACAGGAGCTCTGGAAACACCATATATTTT. It specifies CASRQLDRSSGNTIYF. The whole variable domain, remainder taken from reference TRBV28 and TRBJ1-3, is DVKVTQSSRYLVKRTGEKVFLECVQDMDHENMFWYRQDPGLGLRLIYFSYDVKMKEKGDIPEGYSVSREKKERFSLILESASTNQTSMYLCASRQLDRSSGNTIYFGEGSWLTVV.

The CDR3 DNA sequence: TGTGCCAGCAGTTCGGGACATCTAAACACTGAAGCTTTCTTT. It specifies CASSSGHLNTEAFF. V is TRBV27 and J is TRBJ1-1; D is possibly TRBD1 (6 bases). CDR3 size: 14 residues. The germline CDR1 and CDR2 sequences are MNHEY and SMNVEV (reference sequence). The V end lost 4 bases, the J end lost 2 bases, and 11 bases lay between the germline ends.

A remark on this clone: Distinct nucleotide sequences in the sample also encode this CDR3. The CDR3 DNA sequence: TGTGCCAGCAGTTACTCAGCGGGGATGAACACTGAAGCTTTCTTT. It yields the protein CASSYSAGMNTEAFF. The rearrangement links TRBV6-5 to TRBJ1-1; no definite D call. Per the germline V gene, CDR1 is MNHEY and CDR2 is SVGAGI. V dropped 0 bases and J dropped 0 bases, with 8 bases sitting between them. The CDR3 is made up of 15 amino acids.

V and J are TRBV29-1 and TRBJ1-2; 7 bases line up with TRBD1. This CDR3 is built from 14 residues. CDR1 is SQVTM, CDR2 ANQGSEA, per germline. The V segment lost 5 bases and the J segment 6 bases; nucleotides outside the gene matches: 12. CDR3 in DNA: TGCAGCGTTTGGGCCGCCGGACAGGAGGATGGCTACACCTTC. Amino acids: CSVWAAGQEDGYTF.

The sample holds one count of this clone. The chain carries TRBV6-1 and TRBJ1-6, with TRBD1 matching over 8 bases. V was clipped by 6 bases and J by 7 bases; unmatched bases: 8. The germline V gene has CDR1 MNHNS and CDR2 SASEGT. The CDR3 covers 15 residues. CDR3 region: CASSPGQAKNSPLHF. CDR3 nucleotide sequence: TGTGCCAGCAGCCCGGGACAGGCCAAAAATTCACCCCTCCACTTT.

The chain is built from TRBV20-1 and TRBJ2-7; the D gene is possibly TRBD1 (6 bases). The CDR3 contains 11 residues. With 5 bases removed from V and 5 bases from J, the gap between germline ends came to 10 bases. In germline, CDR1 is DFQATT, CDR2 SNEGSKA (reference sequence). The CDR3 coding sequence is TGCAGTGCTCTACAGGGAGACGAGCAGTACTTC. This sequence encodes CSALQGDEQYF.

The rearrangement links TRBV19 to TRBJ2-3; D is unclear. V lost 6 bases, J lost 2 bases, and 24 bases lay in between. CDR1 is LNHDA, CDR2 SQIVND, per germline (reference sequence). CDR3 size: 18 residues. CDR3 nucleotides: TGTGCCAGTAGCATCATTCCCCCAGGCACCCAACCCACAGATACGCAGTATTTT. It translates to CASSIIPPGTQPTDTQYF.

The chain combines TRBV5-1 with TRBJ1-5; possible D gene TRBD1, 5 bases. Trimming cost V 1 base and J 3 bases, with 11 bases left between them. Germline CDR1 is SGHRS and CDR2 is YFSETQ. The CDR3 covers 15 residues. The CDR3 protein is CASSLTGGDNQPQHF. The CDR3 bases are TGCGCCAGCAGCTTGACCGGGGGGGACAATCAGCCCCAGCATTTT.

The V gene is TRBV7-6, the J gene TRBJ2-1, with TRBD2 identical over 7 bases. The CDR3 runs to 17 residues. From germline, CDR1 is SGHVS and CDR2 FNYEAQ. J was trimmed by 5 bases and V by 5 bases; bases with no gene match: 15. In nucleotides, the CDR3 is TGTGCCAGCAGCCCGGCCGGGGAGGGCCCTCGGGACAATGAGCAGTTCTTC. Protein product: CASSPAGEGPRDNEQFF.

CDR3 sequence (DNA): TGTGCCAGCAGTCCGATGCCTGGCAGGGGGCATTACGAGCAGTACTTC. This codes for CASSPMPGRGHYEQYF. The chain has TRBV27 and TRBJ2-7; 8 bases fit TRBD1. V lost 5 bases, J lost 4 bases, and 13 bases stayed unmatched. Germline V gives CDR1 MNHEY, CDR2 SMNVEV (reference sequence). There are 16 residues in the CDR3.

This clone was found once. DNA for the CDR3: TGTGCCTGGAAATTGAATTGGGCCGATTCACCCCTCCACTTT. Its translation: CAWKLNWADSPLHF. The chain has TRBV30 and TRBJ1-6; no clear D gene. Trimming shortened V by 4 bases and J by 8 bases, and 15 bases separated the two germline ends. Germline V gene sequence: CDR1 GTSNPN, CDR2 SVGIG (reference sequence). The CDR3 consists of 14 residues.

V and J are TRBV19 and TRBJ1-1; D is perhaps TRBD1 (5 bases). The germline V and J ends were trimmed by 5 bases and 0 bases, with 16 bases remaining between them. There are 16 residues in the CDR3. Germline V gene data show CDR1 as LNHDA and CDR2 as SQIVND (reference sequence). CDR3 bases: TGTGCCAGTAGTCGGGGGATGCGGGGAATGAACACTGAAGCTTTCTTT. This translates into CASSRGMRGMNTEAFF. The entire variable domain, with the rest obtained from reference TRBV19 and TRBJ1-1, is as follows: DGGITQSPKYLFRKEGQNVTLSCEQNLNHDAMYWYRQDPGQGLRLIYYSQIVNDFQKGDIAEGYSVSREKKESFPLTVTSAQKNPTAFYLCASSRGMRGMNTEAFFGQGTRLTVV.

The chain recombines TRBV10-3 with TRBJ1-4, with TRBD1 as a possible D gene (6 bases). The V gene lost 4 bases and the J gene lost 1 base, with 13 bases spanning the gap. The CDR3 is 16 amino acids. Germline CDR1 is ENHRY and CDR2 is SYGVKD. CDR3 DNA sequence: TGTGCCATCAGTGCCCGGGGGGGCGGAACTAATGAAAAACTGTTTTTT. Its protein is CAISARGGGTNEKLFF.

The chain is built from TRBV2 and TRBJ1-2, with TRBD1 identical over 7 bases. Germline CDR1 and CDR2: SNHLY and FYNNEI. The J segment lost 6 bases and the V segment lost 6 bases, leaving 4 bases of the junction unmatched. The CDR3 spans 12 residues. In DNA, the CDR3 is TGTGCCAGCAGACAGGGGACCGATGGCTACACCTTC. This sequence encodes CASRQGTDGYTF.